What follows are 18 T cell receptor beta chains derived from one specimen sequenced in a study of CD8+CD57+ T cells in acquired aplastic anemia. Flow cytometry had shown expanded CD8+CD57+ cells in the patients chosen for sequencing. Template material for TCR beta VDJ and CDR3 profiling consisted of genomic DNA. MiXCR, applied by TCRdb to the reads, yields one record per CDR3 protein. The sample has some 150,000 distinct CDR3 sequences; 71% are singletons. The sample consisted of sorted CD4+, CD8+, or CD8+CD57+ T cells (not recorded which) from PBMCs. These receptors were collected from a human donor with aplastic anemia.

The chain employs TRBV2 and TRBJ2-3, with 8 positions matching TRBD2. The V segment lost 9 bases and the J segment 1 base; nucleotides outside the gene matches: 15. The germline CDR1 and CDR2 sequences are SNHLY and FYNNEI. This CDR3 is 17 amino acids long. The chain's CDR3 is CARGNSGGAGGTDTQYF. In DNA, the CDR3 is TGTGCCAGGGGTAACTCGGGTGGAGCGGGGGGCACAGATACGCAGTATTTT.

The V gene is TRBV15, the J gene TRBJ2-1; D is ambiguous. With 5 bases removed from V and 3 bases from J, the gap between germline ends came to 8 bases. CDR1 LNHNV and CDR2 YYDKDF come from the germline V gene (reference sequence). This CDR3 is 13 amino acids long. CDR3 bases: TGTGCCACCAGCCCCAGCGTCTACAATGAGCAGTTCTTC. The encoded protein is CATSPSVYNEQFF.

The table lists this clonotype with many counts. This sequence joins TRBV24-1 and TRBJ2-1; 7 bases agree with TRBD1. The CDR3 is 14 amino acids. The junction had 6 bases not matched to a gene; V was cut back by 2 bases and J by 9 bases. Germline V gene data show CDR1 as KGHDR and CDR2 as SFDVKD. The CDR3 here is CATSDSQGLAEQFF. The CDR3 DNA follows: TGTGCCACCAGTGATTCACAGGGGTTGGCTGAGCAGTTCTTC.

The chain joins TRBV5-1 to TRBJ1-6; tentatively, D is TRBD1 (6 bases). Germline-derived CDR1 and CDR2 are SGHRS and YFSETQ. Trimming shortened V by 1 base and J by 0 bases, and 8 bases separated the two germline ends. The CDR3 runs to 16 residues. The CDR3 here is CASSLTQGSYNSPLHF. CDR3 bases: TGCGCCAGCAGCTTGACACAGGGCTCCTATAATTCACCCCTCCACTTT.

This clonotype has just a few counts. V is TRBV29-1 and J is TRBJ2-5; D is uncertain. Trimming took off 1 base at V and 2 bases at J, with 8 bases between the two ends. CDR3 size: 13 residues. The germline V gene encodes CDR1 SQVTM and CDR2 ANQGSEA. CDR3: CSVEGKGQETQYF. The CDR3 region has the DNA TGCAGCGTTGAAGGAAAGGGACAAGAGACCCAGTACTTC.

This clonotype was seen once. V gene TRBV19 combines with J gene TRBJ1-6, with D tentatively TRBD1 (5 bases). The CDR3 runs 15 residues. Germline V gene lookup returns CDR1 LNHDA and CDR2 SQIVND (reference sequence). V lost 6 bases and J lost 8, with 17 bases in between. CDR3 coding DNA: TGTGCCAGTAGAATCCAACAGAAGGGACATTCACCCCTCCACTTT. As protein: CASRIQQKGHSPLHF.

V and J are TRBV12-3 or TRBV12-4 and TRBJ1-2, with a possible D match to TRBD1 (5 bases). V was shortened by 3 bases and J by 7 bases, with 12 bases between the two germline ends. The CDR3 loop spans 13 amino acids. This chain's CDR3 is CASSLAGPSGYTF. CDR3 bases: TGTGCCAGCAGTTTGGCGGGACCTAGTGGCTACACCTTC.

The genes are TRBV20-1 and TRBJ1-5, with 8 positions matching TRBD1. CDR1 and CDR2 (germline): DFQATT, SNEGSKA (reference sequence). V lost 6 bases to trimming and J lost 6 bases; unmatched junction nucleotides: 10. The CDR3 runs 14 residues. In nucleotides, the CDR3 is TGCAGTGCGGGTTACAGGGGGTTCGGTCAGCCCCAGCATTTT. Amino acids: CSAGYRGFGQPQHF.

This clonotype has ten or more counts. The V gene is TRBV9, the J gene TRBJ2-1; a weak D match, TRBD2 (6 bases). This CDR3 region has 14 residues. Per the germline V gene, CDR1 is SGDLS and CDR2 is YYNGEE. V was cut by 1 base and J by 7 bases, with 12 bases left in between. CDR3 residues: CASSVNPRGNEQFF. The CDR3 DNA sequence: TGTGCCAGCAGCGTAAACCCCCGGGGGAATGAGCAGTTCTTC.

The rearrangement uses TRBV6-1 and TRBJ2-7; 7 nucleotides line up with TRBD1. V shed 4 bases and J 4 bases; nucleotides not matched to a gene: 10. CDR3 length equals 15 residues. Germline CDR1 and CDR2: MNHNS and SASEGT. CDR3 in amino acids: CASSGSQGLAYEQYF. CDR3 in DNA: TGTGCCAGCAGTGGATCACAGGGGCTGGCTTACGAGCAGTACTTC.

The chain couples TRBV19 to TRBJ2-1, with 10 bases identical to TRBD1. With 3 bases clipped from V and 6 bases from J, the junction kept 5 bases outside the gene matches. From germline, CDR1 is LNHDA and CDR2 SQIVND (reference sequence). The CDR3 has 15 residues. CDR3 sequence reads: CASSIDRGLGNEQFF. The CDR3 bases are TGTGCCAGTAGTATCGACAGGGGGCTCGGCAATGAGCAGTTCTTC.

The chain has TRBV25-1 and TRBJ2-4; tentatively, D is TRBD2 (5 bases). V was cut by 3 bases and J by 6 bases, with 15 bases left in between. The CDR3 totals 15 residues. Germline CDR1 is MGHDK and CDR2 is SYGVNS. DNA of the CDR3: TGTGCCAGCAGTGAGTTGTTCGGGGTGGGAAACATTCAGTACTTC. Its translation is CASSELFGVGNIQYF.

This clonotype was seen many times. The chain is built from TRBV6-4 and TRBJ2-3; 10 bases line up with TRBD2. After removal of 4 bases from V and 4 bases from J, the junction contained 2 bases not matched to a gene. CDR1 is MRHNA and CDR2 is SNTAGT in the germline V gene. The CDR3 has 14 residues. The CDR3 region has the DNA TGTGCCAGCAGTGGGCTAGCGGGAGCAGATACGCAGTATTTT. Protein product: CASSGLAGADTQYF.

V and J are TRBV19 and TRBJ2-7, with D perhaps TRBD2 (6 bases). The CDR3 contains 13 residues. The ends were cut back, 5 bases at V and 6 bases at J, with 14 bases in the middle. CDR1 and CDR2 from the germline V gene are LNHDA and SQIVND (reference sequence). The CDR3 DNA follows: TGTGCCAGTAGTGGGACTGGCAGGAGCGAGCAGTACTTC. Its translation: CASSGTGRSEQYF.

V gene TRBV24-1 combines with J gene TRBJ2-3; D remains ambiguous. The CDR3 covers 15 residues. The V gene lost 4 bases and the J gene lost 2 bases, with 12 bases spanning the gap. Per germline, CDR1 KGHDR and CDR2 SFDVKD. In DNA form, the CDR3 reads TGTGCCACCAGTGACCCTGGGCAGAACACAGATACGCAGTATTTT. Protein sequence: CATSDPGQNTDTQYF.

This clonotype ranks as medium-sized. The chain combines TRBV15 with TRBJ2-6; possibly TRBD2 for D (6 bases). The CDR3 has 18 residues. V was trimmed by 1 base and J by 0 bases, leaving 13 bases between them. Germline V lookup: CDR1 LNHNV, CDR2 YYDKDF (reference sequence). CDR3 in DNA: TGTGCCACCAGCAGAGCGGGGGACTCAAACTCTGGGGCCAACGTCCTGACTTTC. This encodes CATSRAGDSNSGANVLTF.

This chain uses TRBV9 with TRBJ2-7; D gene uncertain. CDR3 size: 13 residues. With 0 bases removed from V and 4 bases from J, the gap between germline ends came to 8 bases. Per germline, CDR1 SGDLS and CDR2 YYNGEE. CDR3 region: CASSVGFGYEQYF. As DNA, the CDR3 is TGTGCCAGCAGCGTAGGTTTCGGATACGAGCAGTACTTC.

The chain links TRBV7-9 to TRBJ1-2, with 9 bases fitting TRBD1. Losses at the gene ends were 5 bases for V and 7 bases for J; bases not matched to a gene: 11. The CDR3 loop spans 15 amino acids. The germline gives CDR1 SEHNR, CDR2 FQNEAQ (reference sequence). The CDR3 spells CASSRKTGTGFGYTF. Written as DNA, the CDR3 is TGTGCCAGCAGCCGTAAAACCGGGACAGGGTTTGGCTACACCTTC.